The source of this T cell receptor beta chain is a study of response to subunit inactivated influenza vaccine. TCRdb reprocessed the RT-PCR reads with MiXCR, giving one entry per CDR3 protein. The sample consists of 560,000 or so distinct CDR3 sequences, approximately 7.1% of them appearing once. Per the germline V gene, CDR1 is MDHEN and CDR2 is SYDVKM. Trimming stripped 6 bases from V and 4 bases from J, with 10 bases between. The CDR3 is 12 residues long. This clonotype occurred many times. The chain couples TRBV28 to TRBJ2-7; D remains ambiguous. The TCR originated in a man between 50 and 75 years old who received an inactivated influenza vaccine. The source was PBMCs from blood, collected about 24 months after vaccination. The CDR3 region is CASSSGPYEQYF. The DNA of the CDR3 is TGTGCCAGCAGCTCCGGTCCATACGAGCAGTACTTC.